This T cell receptor (beta chain) stems from a study of blood T cell repertoires in COVID-19 (TCRdb year 2020). For the study in its entirety: Samples from collaborators originated in the United States, Italy and Spain and spanned both the acute and convalescent phases of COVID-19. The samples were drawn from two sources: the first 160 participants of the ongoing ImmuneRACE study, and 1,254 subjects contributed by 6 global collaborators. The repertoires were released in a freely available public database intended as a resource for research on the immune response to SARS-CoV-2. Where HLA class I and class II types were available, the types were taken from metadata supplied by the sample provider, not from assay-based typing. Subjects who had been exposed to COVID-19, were actively infected with it, or had recovered from it provided the deeply sampled blood TCRbeta repertoires that made up the dataset. Sample metadata almost always included a de-identified subject ID, COVID-19 status, age in years and sex. The prospective study material was composed of cDNA or gDNA derived from T cells, B-cell-depleted T cells, or PBMCs. The paper as a whole reports these results and caveats: The quantity of clinical and demographic metadata differed by source and by participant and was supplied without curation.

In regard to this clone: It lacks a known antigen. The sample holds no much larger clone one base away, and base qualities are not on file.

The immunoSEQ Assay, a bias-controlled multiplex PCR, was used to amplify TCRbeta CDR3 regions from genomic DNA. In the paper's pipeline: The number of nucleated cells in each sample was estimated from the amplification of reference gene primers within the assay. To quantify the absolute abundance of each unique TCRbeta CDR3 rearrangement, sequence reads were collapsed and filtered. For each sample, productive Simpson clonality was calculated as the square root of Simpson's diversity index over productive rearrangements. In its TCRdb copy, this immuneACCESS table keeps in-frame sequences only and misses some clones. Where compared with another copy, unresolved V genes explain less than half of these, and the others have no known cause. That table is the source of V, J and clone size, and D and trimming were worked out from the DNA. This sample gives just over 90,000 clones in total; around 90% of them show up just once. Roughly 1.5% of the sample rests with the top ten.

The CDR3 covers 14 residues, taking in both the cysteine and the phenylalanine. The CDR3 DNA has 42 bases and is translated from base 1. Trimming removed 2 bases from V and 5 bases from J, leaving 10 bases between the germline ends. Looking up the germline V gene (reference sequence) yields CDR1 SEHNR and CDR2 FQNEAQ. The collaborating institutions used their own protocols to collect whole blood in K2EDTA tubes. For TCRbeta analysis, collaborator samples were shipped as frozen whole blood, as isolated PBMCs, or as DNA extracted from either sample type. Input material: peripheral blood. This receptor was identified in a human donor with active COVID-19. The donor label of this sample is uncertain. The rearranged segments are TRBV7-9 and TRBJ1-5, with the D gene call left open. The CDR3 corresponds to CASSLMSEDQPQHF. The sequenced DNA is TGTGCCAGCAGCTTAATGTCCGAGGATCAGCCCCAGCATTTT.